This TCR beta chain was captured in a study of long-term antiretroviral therapy in people with HIV (dated by TCRdb to about 2022). Describing the broader study: The earliest samples were collected about a decade before the 2015 WHO recommendation for immediate ART, when ART was typically delayed until CD4 counts fell. Whether ART initiation and durable HIV suppression were associated with changes in peripheral blood TRB repertoire composition and diversity was tested in a retrospective serial study. The cohort contributed 150 to 200 cryopreserved PBMC samples from 30 adults with confirmed HIV infection, collected serially over a mean of approximately 6 years (range 1-12). Among the 25 to 30 participants with HIV, around ten were female. No cross-contamination during QIAcube processing was seen in test extractions of a monoclonal T-cell line run alongside 33 polyclonal samples. The full study reports these points: Starting ART was linked to a significant rise in TRB diversity, yet even with long-term ART the diversity remained significantly lower than in transplant donor controls. The samples span the years 2004 to 2017, and the ART regimens used may be less effective than current regimens. Because PBMC availability was limited, only the TCR beta chain was sequenced, with no alpha chain pairing. Expanded TRB clones identified before ART initiation dominated the repertoire across all time points, though the dominance fluctuated and decreased in many PLHIV after ART. HIV repertoires had narrower CDR3 length ranges than controls, and the network structure suggested an antigen-experienced repertoire that shifted only slightly toward naive after ART. Inferences about post-ART repertoire changes are limited because no data were available on ART adherence, viral resistance or therapy changes. Because pre-ART samples had limited cell numbers, unsorted PBMC were profiled rather than sorted CD4+ and CD8+ T cells.

Sequencing of the TRB variable region was done with the immunoSEQ hsTCRB v3.0 assay at survey level resolution. The targeted TRB sequencing depth was roughly 40,000-55,000 T-cell genomes per sample. TRB libraries were pooled and sequenced on an Illumina MiSeq using a v3 150-cycle kit. The authors' pipeline ran thus. Analysis of repertoires was carried out in R inside a reproducible Nextflow workflow spanning QC, data transformation and analysis. Custom analyses were implemented in LymphoSeq2, an R package for AIRR-Seq data exploration. A handful of samples that produced fewer than 5000 total TRB sequences were removed, so approximately 190 HIV repertoires were analyzed. Of the roughly 190 retained HIV repertoires, over 55 were collected before and 120 to 130 after ART initiation. Repertoires were downsampled to 5000 TRB nucleotide sequences, and summary statistics were averaged over 100 downsampling iterations. The analysis kept only TRB sequences whose CDR3 regions were at least seven amino acids long. Diversity was assessed using a clonality score derived from Shannon entropy and using the Gini coefficient. Repertoire networks linked the top 5000 CDR3 amino acid sequences whenever two sequences differed by an edit distance of one. For TRB CDR3 amino acid sequences, antigen specificity groups and MHC restriction were predicted with GLIPH2. CDR3 amino acid sequences were matched against VDJdb and McPAS-TCR to flag known CMV, EBV, HIV or tissue antigen associations. Pre-ART, post-ART and control groups were compared with Wilcoxon signed-rank tests and Holm-Bonferroni correction. As stored in TCRdb, this immuneACCESS dataset retains in-frame rearrangements with V and J assigned. A fraction of the clones does not appear; measured against another copy, unresolved V genes explain less than half of the discrepancy, and the remainder lacks a known reason. V and J calls and clone size are copied from that table; D and trimming were computed from the DNA. For this sample the table gives around 25,000 clones, of which 70% to 90% were detected only once. The top ten clonotypes cover under 6% of the sample.

To be included, a participant needed at least one PBMC sample from before ART initiation plus at least two post-ART samples. All participants with HIV were treated in the United States of America. Cryopreserved samples of about 0.95-11 million PBMC were thawed and washed before DNA extraction. At the time of the earliest PBMC sample, participants with HIV were aged between about 20 and 54 years. PBMC samples from each participant spanned 1-4 timepoints before ART initiation and 2-8 timepoints after ART initiation, with a median of 7 samples. For every participant, serial HIV viral load, CD4+ T-cell count, ART history and demographic data were obtained. Using a Qiagen kit on a QIAcube, genomic DNA was extracted from unsorted PBMC, with samples processed in batches of 12. Of note for this clone: Its binding antigen is unknown. No much larger clonotype is one base removed from it; base qualities were not supplied.

From V the trimming removes 8 bases and from J it removes 6 bases, while the gene matches leave 16 bases of the junction unaccounted for. The CDR1 and CDR2 encoded by the germline V gene (reference sequence) are MNHEY and SMNVEV. The CDR3 contains 16 residues, cysteine and phenylalanine counted. Only the CDR3 DNA stays, 48 bases, in frame from base 1. The chain employs TRBV27 and TRBJ2-3, with TRBD2 identical over 8 junction bases. The sequencing used unsorted PBMCs, collected more than 4.3 years after starting antiretroviral therapy. The source is a man younger than 45 with HIV. The nucleotide sequence reads TGTGCCAGCGGCACTTTAGCGGGGCCGAGCGGGGATACGCAGTATTTT. Its protein product is CASGTLAGPSGDTQYF.